This T cell receptor beta chain emerged from a study of T cell responses to AZD1222 COVID-19 vaccine. At the level of the study: Analyses pooled second doses at about 4 or about 12 weeks.

This CDR3 has 14 amino acids. Looked up from germline, CDR1 is MNHEY and CDR2 is SVGAGI. Germline trimming cut 2 bases from V and 1 base from J; bases unmatched to any gene: 2. Of note for this clone: Its antigen is currently unknown.

The table came from immunoSEQ multiplex PCR; TCRdb's copy has only in-frame clones and leaves some out. The sample lists approximately 26,000 clones, 75% to 90% occurring once. The study, taken as a whole, reports: Donors were chiefly white British, with a greater number of females, and clonal diversity was perhaps underestimated. The study found Spike-specific TCR breadth and depth rose after two AZD1222 doses.

Sample: peripheral blood, taken on day 0 of AZD1222 vaccination. This clonotype was sampled from an adult in good health. The rearrangement uses TRBV6-5 and TRBJ2-7; 7 bases are a match to TRBD1. The CDR3 protein is CASSYGDSSYEQYF. The CDR3 DNA sequence: TGTGCCAGCAGTTACGGGGACAGTTCCTACGAGCAGTACTTC.